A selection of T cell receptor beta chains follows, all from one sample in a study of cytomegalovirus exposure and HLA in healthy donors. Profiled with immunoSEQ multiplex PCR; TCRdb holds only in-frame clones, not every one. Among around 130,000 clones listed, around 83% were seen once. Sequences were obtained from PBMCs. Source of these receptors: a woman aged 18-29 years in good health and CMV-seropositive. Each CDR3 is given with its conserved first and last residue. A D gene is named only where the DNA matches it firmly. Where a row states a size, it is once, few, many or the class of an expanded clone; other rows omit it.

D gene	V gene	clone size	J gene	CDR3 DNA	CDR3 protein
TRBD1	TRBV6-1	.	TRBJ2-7	TGTGCCGGCAGTGGTCACAGGGGACGCTACGAGCAGTACTTC	CAGSGHRGRYEQYF
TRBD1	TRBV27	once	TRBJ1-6	TGTGCCAGCAGTTCGGACAGGTATAATTCACCCCTCCACTTT	CASSSDRYNSPLHF
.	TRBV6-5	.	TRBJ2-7	TGTGCCAGCAGTTACCGAGACAGGACCTACGAGCAGTACTTC	CASSYRDRTYEQYF
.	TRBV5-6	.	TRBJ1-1	TGTGCCAGCAGCTTGGGGGGGCTAATCCTTATGAACACTGAAGCTTTCTTT	CASSLGGLILMNTEAFF
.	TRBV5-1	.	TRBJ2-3	TGCGCCAGCAGCTCCGTGTCGTTAGATACGCAGTATTTT	CASSSVSLDTQYF
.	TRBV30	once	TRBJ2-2	TGTGCCTGGAGTTTATTCGGGGAGCTGTTTTTT	CAWSLFGELFF
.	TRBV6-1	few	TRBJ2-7	TGTGCCAGCAAGGATACGAACTGGTTCGGGGAGCAGTACTTC	CASKDTNWFGEQYF
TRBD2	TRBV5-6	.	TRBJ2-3	TGTGCCAGCAGCCCTGGAGCGGGGGGTAGCACAGATACGCAGTATTTT	CASSPGAGGSTDTQYF
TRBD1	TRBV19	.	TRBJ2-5	TGTGCCAGTAGTTCGTGGGCAGGGGGAGAGACCCAGTACTTC	CASSSWAGGETQYF
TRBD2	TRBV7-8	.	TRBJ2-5	TGTGCCAGCAGCTTGACACTAGCGGGGGAAGAGACCCAGTACTTC	CASSLTLAGEETQYF
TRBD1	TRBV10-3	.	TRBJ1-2	TGTGCCATGCATAATGGGACAGGGTTTGGCTACACCTTC	CAMHNGTGFGYTF
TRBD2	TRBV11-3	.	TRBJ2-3	TGTGCCAGCAGCGACCGACTAGCGGGGACTGGCACAGATACGCAGTATTTT	CASSDRLAGTGTDTQYF
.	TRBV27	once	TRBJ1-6	TGTGCCAGCAGTCCCCGGGGTATATCAGGGAGGAATTCACCCCTCCACTTT	CASSPRGISGRNSPLHF
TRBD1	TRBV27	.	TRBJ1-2	TGTGCCAGCAGTTTCACAGGGGGACTCGGCTACACCTTC	CASSFTGGLGYTF
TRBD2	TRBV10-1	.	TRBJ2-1	TGCGCCAGCAGTGAAGGACTAGCGGGGGGGATGGATGAGCAGTTCTTC	CASSEGLAGGMDEQFF
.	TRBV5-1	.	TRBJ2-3	TGCGCCAGCAGCTTGGCTGTCTTGTTCACAGATACGCAGTATTTT	CASSLAVLFTDTQYF
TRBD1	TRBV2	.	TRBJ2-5	TGTGCCAGCAGTGTTCAGGGGGTGGCAGAGACCCAGTACTTC	CASSVQGVAETQYF
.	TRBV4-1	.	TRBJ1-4	TGCGCCAGCAGCCAAGAGGTCGGGGGTCCAACTAATGAAAAACTGTTTTTT	CASSQEVGGPTNEKLFF
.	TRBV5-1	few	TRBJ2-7	TGCGCCAGCAGCCTGGCTAGCGACTCCGCCCCCTACGAGCAGTACTTC	CASSLASDSAPYEQYF
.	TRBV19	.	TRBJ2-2	TGTGCCAGTAGTTCCGCGGGGTACACCGGGGAGCTGTTTTTT	CASSSAGYTGELFF
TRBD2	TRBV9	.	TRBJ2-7	TGTGCCAGCAGCGTACAGCCCGGGACTAGCGTCTACGAGCAGTACTTC	CASSVQPGTSVYEQYF
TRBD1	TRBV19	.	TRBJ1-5	TGTGCCAGTAGTATAATCGGGACAGTTAATCAGCCCCAGCATTTT	CASSIIGTVNQPQHF
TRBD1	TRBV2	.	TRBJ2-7	TGTGCCAGCAGTGACGACAGGGGGACCGAGCAGTACTTC	CASSDDRGTEQYF
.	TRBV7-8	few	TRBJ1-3	TGTGCCAGCAGCTATCGGACCGTTGGGGCGCCTGGAAACACCATATATTTT	CASSYRTVGAPGNTIYF
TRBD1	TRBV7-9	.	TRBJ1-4	TGTGCCAGCAGCCAACTGGGACAGTATAATGAAAAACTGTTTTTT	CASSQLGQYNEKLFF
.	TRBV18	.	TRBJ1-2	TGTGCCAGCTCACCACCTATGGGACAAGGCGGCGGCCATGGCTACACCTTC	CASSPPMGQGGGHGYTF
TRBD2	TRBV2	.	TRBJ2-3	TGTGCCAGCAGTGAAGATGGGACTAGCGGGCATACGCAGTATTTT	CASSEDGTSGHTQYF
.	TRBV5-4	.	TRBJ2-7	TGTGCCAGCAGCTTGGCGACAGCCTACGAGCAGTACTTC	CASSLATAYEQYF
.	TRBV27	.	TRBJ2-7	TGTGCCAGCAGTCCCGTCCCTGTCTACGAGCAGTACTTC	CASSPVPVYEQYF
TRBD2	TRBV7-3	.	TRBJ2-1	TGTGCCAGCAGCCCACTAGCGGGGGTGCCTAATGAGCAGTTCTTC	CASSPLAGVPNEQFF
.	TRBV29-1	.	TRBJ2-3	TGCAGCGCGAGTGGGCCATACACAGATACGCAGTATTTT	CSASGPYTDTQYF
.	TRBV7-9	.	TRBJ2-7	TGTGCCAGCAGCCAGGGTAAGGGGTACGAGCAGTACTTC	CASSQGKGYEQYF
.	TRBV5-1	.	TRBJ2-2	TGCGCCAGCAGCTTAACCGGGACAATGACCGGGGAGCTGTTTTTT	CASSLTGTMTGELFF
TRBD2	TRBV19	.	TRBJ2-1	TGTGCCAGTAGTGAGCGGGGGAGCGGCTCCTACAATGAGCAGTTCTTC	CASSERGSGSYNEQFF
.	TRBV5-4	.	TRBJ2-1	TGTGCCAGCAGCTCTCCTCTGTACAATGAGCAGTTCTTC	CASSSPLYNEQFF
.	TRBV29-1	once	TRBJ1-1	TGCAGCGCCGAGACAGCCCGTGAAGCTTTCTTT	CSAETAREAFF
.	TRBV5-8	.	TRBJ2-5	TGTGCCAGCAGATCCCCAGACAGGGAGACCCAGTACTTC	CASRSPDRETQYF
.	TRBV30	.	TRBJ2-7	TGTGCCTGGAGGGACAGCTACGAGCAGTACTTC	CAWRDSYEQYF
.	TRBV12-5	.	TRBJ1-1	TGTGCTAGTGGTTCTGGGGCTTCGAACACTGAAGCTTTCTTT	CASGSGASNTEAFF
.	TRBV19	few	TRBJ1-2	TGTGCGAGTGGGGGCCATGGCTACACCTTC	CASGGHGYTF
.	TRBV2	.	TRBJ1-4	TGTGCCAGCGGCCTGGAGGGAGGGACTGAAAAACTGTTTTTT	CASGLEGGTEKLFF
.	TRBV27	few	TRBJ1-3	TGTGCCAGCAAGGTTTTCAGGGAAGACACCATATATTTT	CASKVFREDTIYF
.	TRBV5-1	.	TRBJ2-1	TGCGCCAGCAGCCCCTTGGTTGGGGGGGCGGGATACAATGAGCAGTTCTTC	CASSPLVGGAGYNEQFF
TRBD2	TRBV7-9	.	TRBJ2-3	TGTGCCAGCAGCTTAGATGCGGGGGGGTTCTCAGATACGCAGTATTTT	CASSLDAGGFSDTQYF
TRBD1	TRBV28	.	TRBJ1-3	TGTGCCAGCAGTTTAACAGGGACAGGGATCTCTGGAAACACCATATATTTT	CASSLTGTGISGNTIYF
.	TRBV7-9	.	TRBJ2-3	TGTTCCAGCAGCTACGGGATAGATACGCAGTATTTT	CSSSYGIDTQYF
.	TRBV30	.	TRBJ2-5	TGTGCCTGGAGTGTCGGTAACCAAGAGACCCAGTACTTC	CAWSVGNQETQYF
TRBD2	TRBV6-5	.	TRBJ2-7	TGTGCCAGCAGTTACTCCGGAGCGGGGTACACCTACGAGCAGTACTTC	CASSYSGAGYTYEQYF
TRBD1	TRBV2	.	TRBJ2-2	TGTGCCAGCTTGACAGGGAGAGACACCGGGGAGCTGTTTTTT	CASLTGRDTGELFF
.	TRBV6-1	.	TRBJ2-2	TGTGCCAGCAGTGATCCCTCCGGGGAGCTGTTTTTT	CASSDPSGELFF
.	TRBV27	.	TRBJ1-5	TGTGCCAGCAGCATGGGCGGGGGAAATCAGCCCCAGCATTTT	CASSMGGGNQPQHF
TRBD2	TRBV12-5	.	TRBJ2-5	TGTGCTAGTGGTTTGAATAGCGGGGGGGCTCCTGAGACCCAGTACTTC	CASGLNSGGAPETQYF
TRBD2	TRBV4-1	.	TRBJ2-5	TGCGCCAGCAGCCGGCGTGGGACTAGCGGGGGGTTCATCCAAGAGACCCAGTACTTC	CASSRRGTSGGFIQETQYF
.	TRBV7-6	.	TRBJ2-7	TGTGCCAGCAGCTTAGCAGGGGGTGGCGAGCAGTACTTC	CASSLAGGGEQYF
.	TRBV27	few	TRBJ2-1	TGTGCCAGCAGTTTATCCCGAGAGGGTGATGAGCAGTTCTTC	CASSLSREGDEQFF